These 21 T cell receptor beta chains were all obtained from the same sample, sequenced in a study of CD4+ T cells in melanoma. Produced via immunoSEQ multiplex PCR; TCRdb's table is partial and in-frame only. The repertoire includes about 50,000 clones, about 88% of them detected once, and approximately 10% sits in the top ten. The material sequenced was peripheral blood. These receptors all stem from a human donor with melanoma.

The chain couples TRBV7-3 to TRBJ1-2; 7 bases map to TRBD1. CDR1 is SGHTA, CDR2 FQGTGA, per germline. The CDR3 length is 18 residues. Trimming cost V 4 bases and J 2 bases; bases outside gene matches: 16. In nucleotides, the CDR3 is TGTGCCAGCAGCTCTCCCGGGACAGCGCACCCACTCAACTATGGCTACACCTTC. Translation: CASSSPGTAHPLNYGYTF.

The chain joins TRBV30 to TRBJ2-7, with TRBD1 as a possible D gene (6 bases). Looked up from germline, CDR1 is GTSNPN and CDR2 is SVGIG (reference sequence). With 8 bases removed from V and 0 bases from J, the gap between germline ends came to 11 bases. CDR3 length: 12 residues. In DNA, the CDR3 is TGTGCCGGTCGGGACAACTCCTACGAGCAGTACTTC. It translates to CAGRDNSYEQYF.

V and J are TRBV5-8 and TRBJ1-5; D is uncertain. This CDR3 comprises 14 residues. The ends were cut back, 4 bases at V and 7 bases at J, with 15 bases in the middle. The germline gives CDR1 SGHTS, CDR2 YDEGEE. The CDR3 DNA sequence: TGTGCCAGCAGCAACGACTGGGCGGGGCAGCCCCAGCATTTT. Amino acids: CASSNDWAGQPQHF.

This rearrangement joins TRBV5-5 to TRBJ1-5; D is unresolved. From germline, CDR1 is SGHKS and CDR2 YYEKEE (reference sequence). The CDR3 loop spans 16 amino acids. Trimming removed 0 bases at V and 6 bases at J, with 16 bases between. CDR3 sequence (DNA): TGTGCCAGCAGCTTGGGCGGCGCCAGACCCAGTCAGCCCCAGCATTTT. This sequence encodes CASSLGGARPSQPQHF.

CDR3 DNA sequence: TGTGCCAGCAGCGAACTAGCGGGGGGGACGAGGACCGGGGAGCTGTTTTTT. Residues: CASSELAGGTRTGELFF. The gene calls are TRBV7-9 and TRBJ2-2; 13 positions match TRBD2. The V and J ends lost 5 bases and 5 bases, in that order; junction bases with no gene match: 8. Germline V lookup: CDR1 SEHNR, CDR2 FQNEAQ (reference sequence). CDR3 size: 17 residues.

The chain is built from TRBV10-3 and TRBJ2-5, with 7 bases aligning to TRBD2. The V gene's germline CDR1 is ENHRY and CDR2 SYGVKD. Trimming cost V 2 bases and J 2 bases; bases outside gene matches: 5. This CDR3 is built from 15 residues. The CDR3 sequence is CAISEPYSGQETQYF. The CDR3 region has the DNA TGTGCCATCAGTGAGCCCTATAGCGGGCAAGAGACCCAGTACTTC.

A remark on this clone: The sample contains more than one DNA sequence encoding this CDR3. The genes are TRBV18 and TRBJ2-5; TRBD1 aligns across 7 bases. V trimming: 3 bases; J trimming: 2 bases; junction bases outside the gene matches: 3. The CDR3 has 14 residues. In germline, CDR1 is KGHSH, CDR2 LQKENI. As DNA, the CDR3 is TGTGCCAGCTCACCTAGACAGGGACAAGAGACCCAGTACTTC. It specifies CASSPRQGQETQYF.

The chain combines TRBV14 with TRBJ2-7; 8 bases line up with TRBD1. The germline V gene has CDR1 SGHDN and CDR2 FVKESK. The J segment lost 3 bases and the V segment lost 5 bases, leaving 6 bases of the junction unmatched. The CDR3 has 14 residues. The CDR3 is CASSSRTGNYEQYF. As DNA, the CDR3 is TGTGCCAGCAGCTCTCGGACAGGGAACTACGAGCAGTACTTC.

This CDR3 reads CASSEPALGYGYTF. In nucleotides, the CDR3 is TGTGCCAGCAGTGAACCAGCTCTAGGCTATGGCTACACCTTC. This chain links TRBV6-1 with TRBJ1-2; D is ambiguous. CDR1 and CDR2 (germline): MNHNS, SASEGT. The CDR3 is 14 residues long. V was trimmed by 2 bases and J by 4 bases, leaving 11 bases between them.

This rearrangement joins TRBV9 to TRBJ1-3; D is ambiguous. Germline CDR1 is SGDLS and CDR2 is YYNGEE. Trimming removed 3 bases from V and 2 bases from J, with 12 bases in between. The CDR3 covers 15 residues. The CDR3 nucleotides read TGTGCCAGCAGCGCGTCGGGCTCCACTGGAAACACCATATATTTT. Its translation: CASSASGSTGNTIYF.

The CDR3 region is CASSEAGAGANVLTF. The CDR3 DNA is TGTGCCAGCAGTGAAGCCGGGGCTGGGGCCAACGTCCTGACTTTC. This sequence joins TRBV6-1 and TRBJ2-6, with D possibly being TRBD2 (5 bases). In germline, CDR1 is MNHNS, CDR2 SASEGT. V was trimmed by 0 bases and J by 2 bases, leaving 5 bases between them. CDR3 size: 15 residues.

The chain links TRBV28 to TRBJ2-7; TRBD1 aligns across 7 bases. Trimming removed 5 bases from V and 7 bases from J; junction bases left unmatched: 14. The germline CDR1 and CDR2 sequences are MDHEN and SYDVKM. The CDR3 runs to 15 residues. The CDR3 loop is CASSPPRQGSGEQYF. CDR3 nucleotides: TGTGCCAGCAGTCCTCCCAGACAGGGTTCGGGGGAGCAGTACTTC.

The rearrangement joins TRBV7-2 to TRBJ1-2; D is unresolved. Trimming took 1 base from V and 1 from J, leaving 1 base between them. Looked up from germline, CDR1 is SGHTA and CDR2 is FQGNSA. This CDR3 has 12 residues. CDR3 sequence reads: CASSLDNYGYTF. CDR3 in DNA: TGTGCCAGCAGCTTAGATAACTATGGCTACACCTTC.

Worth noting for this clone: One end of the junction does not line up with germline, which may come from a read error. The V gene is TRBV6-6, the J gene TRBJ2-7; D perhaps matches TRBD1 (6 bases). Germline V gene data show CDR1 as MNHNY and CDR2 as SVGAGI (reference sequence). This CDR3 region has 14 residues. In nucleotides, the CDR3 is TGTGCCAGCAGTCAGGGGACCTCCGTAACCGGCACGTGCTTC. Protein: CASSQGTSVTGTCF.

CDR3 DNA sequence: TGTGCCAGTAGTATAGTTACAGCGGACAGGGAGAAAAGGGAGCAGTTCTTC. Translation: CASSIVTADREKREQFF. The rearrangement uses TRBV19 and TRBJ2-1; 8 bases are shared with TRBD1. Germline CDR1 and CDR2: LNHDA and SQIVND (reference sequence). With V trimmed by 1 base and J by 10 bases, 15 bases remained unmatched. This CDR3 spans 17 amino acids.

J is TRBJ2-3 and V is TRBV7-2; unclear D gene. Germline CDR1 is SGHTA and CDR2 is FQGNSA. The CDR3 has 17 amino acids. The V and J ends lost 1 base and 7 bases respectively, with 21 bases between them. CDR3 region: CASSLDSSTPTKNTQYF. Here the CDR3 DNA reads TGTGCCAGCAGCTTAGATAGCAGCACGCCGACCAAAAATACGCAGTATTTT.

The chain couples TRBV19 to TRBJ2-7; the match to TRBD1 covers 9 bases. The J segment lost 3 bases and the V segment lost 3 bases, leaving 9 bases of the junction unmatched. The CDR3 has 16 residues. Germline loops: CDR1 LNHDA, CDR2 SQIVND (reference sequence). Written as DNA, the CDR3 is TGTGCCAGTAGTATTTGGCGGGGGACAGGGCGCTACGAGCAGTACTTC. This translates into CASSIWRGTGRYEQYF.

This clone was counted a single time. This rearrangement joins TRBV7-9 to TRBJ1-1, with TRBD1 as a possible D gene (5 bases). Looked up from germline, CDR1 is SEHNR and CDR2 is FQNEAQ (reference sequence). The CDR3 has 18 amino acids. V shed 1 base and J shed 1 base, with 19 bases lying between them. The CDR3 reads CASSLVTDQWTRNTEAFF. The CDR3 DNA sequence: TGTGCCAGCAGCTTAGTGACAGACCAATGGACGAGGAACACTGAAGCTTTCTTT.

J is TRBJ1-1 and V is TRBV6-6, with D tentatively TRBD1 (5 bases). The ends were cut back, 4 bases at V and 7 bases at J, with 10 bases in the middle. Germline V lookup: CDR1 MNHNY, CDR2 SVGAGI (reference sequence). The CDR3 extends over 12 amino acids. CDR3 sequence reads: CASSSGRGEAFF. As DNA, the CDR3 is TGTGCCAGCAGTTCAGGGAGAGGTGAAGCTTTCTTT.

V usage is TRBV10-1 and J usage is TRBJ2-3; the match to TRBD2 covers 12 bases. The ends lost 6 bases at V and 5 bases at J; junction bases unmatched: 6. There are 15 residues in the CDR3. From germline, CDR1 is WNHNN and CDR2 SYGVQD (reference sequence). CDR3 sequence reads: CASSASGGALDTQYF. The CDR3 DNA follows: TGCGCCAGCAGCGCTAGCGGGGGGGCCCTAGATACGCAGTATTTT.

The V call is TRBV10-3, the J call TRBJ2-1; 13 bases fit TRBD2. The CDR3 contains 19 residues. Per the germline V gene, CDR1 is ENHRY and CDR2 is SYGVKD. With 2 bases clipped from V and 0 bases from J, the junction kept 7 bases outside the gene matches. CDR3 amino acids: CAISERTSGGASSYNEQFF. The CDR3 coding sequence is TGTGCCATCAGTGAGCGGACTAGCGGGGGAGCAAGCTCCTACAATGAGCAGTTCTTC.